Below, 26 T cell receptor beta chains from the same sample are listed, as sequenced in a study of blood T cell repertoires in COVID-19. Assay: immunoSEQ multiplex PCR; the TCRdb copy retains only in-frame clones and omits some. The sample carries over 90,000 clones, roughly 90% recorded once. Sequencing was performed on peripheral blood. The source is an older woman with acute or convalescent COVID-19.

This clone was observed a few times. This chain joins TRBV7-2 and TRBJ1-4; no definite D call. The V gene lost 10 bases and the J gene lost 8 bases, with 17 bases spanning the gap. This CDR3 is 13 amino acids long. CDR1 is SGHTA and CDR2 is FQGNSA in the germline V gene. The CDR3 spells CATARVAGEKLFF. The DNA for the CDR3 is TGTGCCACCGCAAGGGTCGCGGGCGAAAAACTGTTTTTT.

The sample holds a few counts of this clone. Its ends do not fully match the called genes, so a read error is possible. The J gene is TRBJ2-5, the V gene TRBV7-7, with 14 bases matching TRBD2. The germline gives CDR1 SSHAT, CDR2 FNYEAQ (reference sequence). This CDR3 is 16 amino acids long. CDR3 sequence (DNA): TGTGCTAGCAGCTCTGGGACTAGCGGGAGTGGAGAGACCCAGTACTTC. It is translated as CASSSGTSGSGETQYF.

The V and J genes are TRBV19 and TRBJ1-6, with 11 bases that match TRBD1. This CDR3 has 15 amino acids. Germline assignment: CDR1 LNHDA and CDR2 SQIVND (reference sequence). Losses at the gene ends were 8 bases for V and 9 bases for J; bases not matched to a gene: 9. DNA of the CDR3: TGTGCCAGTGGAGGTACCGGGACAGGGGGTTCACCCCTCCACTTT. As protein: CASGGTGTGGSPLHF.

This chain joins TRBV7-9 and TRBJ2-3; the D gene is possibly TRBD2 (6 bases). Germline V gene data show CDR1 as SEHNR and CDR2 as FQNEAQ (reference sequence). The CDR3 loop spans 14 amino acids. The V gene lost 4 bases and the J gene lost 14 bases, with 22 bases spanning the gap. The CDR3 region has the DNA TGTGCCAGCAGCTCGAGACTGGGAGGTGCGATGGGGTATTTT. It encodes CASSSRLGGAMGYF.

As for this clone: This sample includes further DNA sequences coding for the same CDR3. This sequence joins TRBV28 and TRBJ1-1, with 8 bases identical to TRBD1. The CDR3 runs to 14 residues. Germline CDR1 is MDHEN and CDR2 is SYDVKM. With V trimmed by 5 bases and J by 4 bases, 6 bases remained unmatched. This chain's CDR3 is CASSIRQGATEAFF. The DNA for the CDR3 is TGTGCCAGCAGTATTCGTCAGGGGGCCACTGAAGCTTTCTTT. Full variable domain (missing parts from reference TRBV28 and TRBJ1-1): DVKVTQSSRYLVKRTGEKVFLECVQDMDHENMFWYRQDPGLGLRLIYFSYDVKMKEKGDIPEGYSVSREKKERFSLILESASTNQTSMYLCASSIRQGATEAFFGQGTRLTVV.

The CDR3 sequence is CATSDPDSLSYNEQFF. The CDR3, as DNA: TGTGCCACCAGTGACCCCGACAGCCTCTCCTACAATGAGCAGTTCTTC. The chain joins TRBV24-1 to TRBJ2-1, with D maybe TRBD1 (5 bases). The CDR3 sequence is 16 residues long. CDR1 and CDR2 from the germline V gene are KGHDR and SFDVKD. Trimming removed 4 bases from V and 0 bases from J, with 12 bases in between.

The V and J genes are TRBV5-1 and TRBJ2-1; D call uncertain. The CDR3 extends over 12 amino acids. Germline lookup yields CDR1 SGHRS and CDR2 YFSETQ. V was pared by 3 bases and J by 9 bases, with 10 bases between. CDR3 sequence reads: CASSSLSTEQFF. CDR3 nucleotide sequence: TGCGCCAGCAGCTCGCTTAGCACTGAGCAGTTCTTC.

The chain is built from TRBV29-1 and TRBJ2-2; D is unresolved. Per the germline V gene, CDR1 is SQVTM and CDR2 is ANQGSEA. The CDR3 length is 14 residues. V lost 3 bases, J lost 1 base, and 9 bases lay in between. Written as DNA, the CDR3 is TGCAGCGTTGAGGGCTTTCAGAACACCGGGGAGCTGTTTTTT. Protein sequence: CSVEGFQNTGELFF.

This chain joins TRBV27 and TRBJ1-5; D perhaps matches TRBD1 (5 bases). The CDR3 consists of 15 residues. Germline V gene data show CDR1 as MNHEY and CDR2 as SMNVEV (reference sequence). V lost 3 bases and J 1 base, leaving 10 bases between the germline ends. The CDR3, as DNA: TGTGCCAGCAGTTTTGGACAAGGGAGCAATCAGCCCCAGCATTTT. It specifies CASSFGQGSNQPQHF.

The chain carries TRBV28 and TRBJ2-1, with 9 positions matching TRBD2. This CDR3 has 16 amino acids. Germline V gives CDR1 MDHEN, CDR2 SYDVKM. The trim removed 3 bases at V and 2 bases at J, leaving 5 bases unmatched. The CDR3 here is CASSFGGLAPYNEQFF. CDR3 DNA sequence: TGTGCCAGCAGTTTTGGGGGACTAGCCCCCTACAATGAGCAGTTCTTC. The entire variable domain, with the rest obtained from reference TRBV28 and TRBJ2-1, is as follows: DVKVTQSSRYLVKRTGEKVFLECVQDMDHENMFWYRQDPGLGLRLIYFSYDVKMKEKGDIPEGYSVSREKKERFSLILESASTNQTSMYLCASSFGGLAPYNEQFFGPGTRLTVL.

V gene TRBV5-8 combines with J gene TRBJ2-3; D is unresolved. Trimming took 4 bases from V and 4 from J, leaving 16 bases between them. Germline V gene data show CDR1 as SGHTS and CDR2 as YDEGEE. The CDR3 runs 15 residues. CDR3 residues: CASSPPSASSDTQYF. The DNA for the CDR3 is TGTGCCAGCAGCCCACCCAGCGCTAGTTCAGATACGCAGTATTTT.

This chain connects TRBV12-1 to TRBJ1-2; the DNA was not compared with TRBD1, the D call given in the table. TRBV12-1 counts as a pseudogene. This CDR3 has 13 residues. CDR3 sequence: CASSARDSYGYTF. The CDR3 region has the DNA TGTGCCAGCAGCGCCCGGGACAGCTATGGCTACACCTTC.

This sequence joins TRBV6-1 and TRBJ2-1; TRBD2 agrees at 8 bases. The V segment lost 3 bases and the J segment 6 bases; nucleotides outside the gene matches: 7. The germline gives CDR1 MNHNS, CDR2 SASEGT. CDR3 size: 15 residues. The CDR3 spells CASSEFGGRLNEQFF. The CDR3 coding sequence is TGTGCCAGCAGTGAGTTTGGCGGGAGGCTCAATGAGCAGTTCTTC.

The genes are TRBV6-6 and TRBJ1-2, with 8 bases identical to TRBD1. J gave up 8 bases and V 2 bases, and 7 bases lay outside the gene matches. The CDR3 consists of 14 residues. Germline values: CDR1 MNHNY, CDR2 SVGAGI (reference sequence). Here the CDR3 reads CASSYADRVGGYTF. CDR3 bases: TGTGCCAGCAGTTACGCGGACAGGGTCGGGGGCTACACCTTC.

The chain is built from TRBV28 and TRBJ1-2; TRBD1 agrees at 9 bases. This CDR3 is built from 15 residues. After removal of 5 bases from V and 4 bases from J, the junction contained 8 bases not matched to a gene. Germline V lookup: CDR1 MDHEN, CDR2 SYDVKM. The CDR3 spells CASSQGTGLSYGYTF. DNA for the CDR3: TGTGCCAGCAGTCAGGGGACAGGGTTGAGCTATGGCTACACCTTC.

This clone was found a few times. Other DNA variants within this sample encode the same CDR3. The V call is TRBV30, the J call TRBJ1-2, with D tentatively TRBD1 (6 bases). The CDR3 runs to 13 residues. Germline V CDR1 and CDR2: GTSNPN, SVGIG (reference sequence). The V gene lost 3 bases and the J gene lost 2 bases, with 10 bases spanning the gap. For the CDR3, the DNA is TGTGCCTGGAGCCTTACAGGGAACTATGGCTACACCTTC. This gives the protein CAWSLTGNYGYTF.

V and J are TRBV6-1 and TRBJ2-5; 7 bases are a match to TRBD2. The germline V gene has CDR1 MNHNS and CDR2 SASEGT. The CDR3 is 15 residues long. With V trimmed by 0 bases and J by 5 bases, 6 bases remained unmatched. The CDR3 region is CASSEAGGGMETQYF. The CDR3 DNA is TGTGCCAGCAGTGAAGCGGGGGGAGGGATGGAGACCCAGTACTTC.

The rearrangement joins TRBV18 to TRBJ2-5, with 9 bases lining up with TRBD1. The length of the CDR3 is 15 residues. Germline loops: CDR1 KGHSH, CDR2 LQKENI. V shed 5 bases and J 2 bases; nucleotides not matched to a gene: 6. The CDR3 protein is CASSSDRGVQETQYF. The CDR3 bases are TGTGCCAGCTCATCCGACAGGGGGGTGCAAGAGACCCAGTACTTC.

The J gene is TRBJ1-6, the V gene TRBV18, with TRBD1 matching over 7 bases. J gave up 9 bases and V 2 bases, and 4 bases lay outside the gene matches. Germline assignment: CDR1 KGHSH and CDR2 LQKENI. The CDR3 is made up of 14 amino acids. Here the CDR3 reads CASSPGTVLSPLHF. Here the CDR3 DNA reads TGTGCCAGCTCACCAGGGACAGTTCTTTCACCCCTCCACTTT. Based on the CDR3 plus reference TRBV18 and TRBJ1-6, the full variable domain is NAGVMQNPRHLVRRRGQEARLRCSPMKGHSHVYWYRQLPEEGLKFMVYLQKENIIDESGMPKERFSAEFPKEGPSILRIQQVVRGDSAAYFCASSPGTVLSPLHFGNGTRLTVT.

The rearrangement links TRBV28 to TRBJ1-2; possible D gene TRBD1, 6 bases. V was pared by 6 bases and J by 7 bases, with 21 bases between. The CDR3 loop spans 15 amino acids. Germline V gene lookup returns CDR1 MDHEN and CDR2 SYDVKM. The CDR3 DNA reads TGTGCCAGCAGATTGCAGGGGAGTGATAGCGCTGGCTACACCTTC. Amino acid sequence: CASRLQGSDSAGYTF.

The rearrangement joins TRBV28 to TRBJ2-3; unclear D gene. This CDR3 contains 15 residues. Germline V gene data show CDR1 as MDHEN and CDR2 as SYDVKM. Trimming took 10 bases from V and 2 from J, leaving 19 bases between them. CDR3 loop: CATSLPPPATDTQYF. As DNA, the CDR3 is TGTGCCACCTCCCTACCGCCCCCCGCCACAGATACGCAGTATTTT.

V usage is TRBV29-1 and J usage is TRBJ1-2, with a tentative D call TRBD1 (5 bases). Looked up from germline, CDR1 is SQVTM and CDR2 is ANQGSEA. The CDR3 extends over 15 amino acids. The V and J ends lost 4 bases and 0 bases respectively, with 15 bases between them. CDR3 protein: CSVGSTELANYGYTF. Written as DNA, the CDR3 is TGCAGCGTTGGATCGACAGAGCTAGCTAACTATGGCTACACCTTC.

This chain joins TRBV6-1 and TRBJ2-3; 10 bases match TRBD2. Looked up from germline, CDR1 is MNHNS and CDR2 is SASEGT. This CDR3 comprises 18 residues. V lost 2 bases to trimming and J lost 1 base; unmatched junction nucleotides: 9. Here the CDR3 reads CASSEPRTSGLRTDTQYF. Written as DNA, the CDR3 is TGTGCCAGCAGTGAACCTCGGACTAGCGGCCTGCGCACAGATACGCAGTATTTT.

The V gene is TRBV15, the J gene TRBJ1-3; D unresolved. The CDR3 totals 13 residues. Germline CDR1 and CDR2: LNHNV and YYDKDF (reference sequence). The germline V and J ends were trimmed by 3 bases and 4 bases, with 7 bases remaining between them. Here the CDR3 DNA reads TGTGCCACCAGCAGTCTAATCGGAAACACCATATATTTT. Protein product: CATSSLIGNTIYF.

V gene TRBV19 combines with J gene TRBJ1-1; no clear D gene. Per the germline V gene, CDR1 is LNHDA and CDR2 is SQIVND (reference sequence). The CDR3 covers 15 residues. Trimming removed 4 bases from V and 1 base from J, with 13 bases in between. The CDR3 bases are TGTGCCAGTAGTACGAGGGTTTCTGGGAACACTGAAGCTTTCTTT. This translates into CASSTRVSGNTEAFF.

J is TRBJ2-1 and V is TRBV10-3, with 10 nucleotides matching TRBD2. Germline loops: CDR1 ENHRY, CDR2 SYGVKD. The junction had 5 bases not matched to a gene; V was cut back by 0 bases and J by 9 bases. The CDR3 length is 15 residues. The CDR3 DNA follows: TGTGCCATCAGTGAGTCTCTAGCGGGAGAGGGTGAGCAGTTCTTC. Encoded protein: CAISESLAGEGEQFF.